Each of the 17 T cell receptor beta chains below was sequenced from the same sample in a study of blood T cell repertoires in COVID-19. Generated by immunoSEQ multiplex PCR, the TCRdb table keeps only in-frame clones and is missing some. The sample lists under 200,000 clones, less than 90% occurring once. The sequencing input was peripheral blood. These receptors came from a young man with active or convalescent COVID-19.

This chain connects TRBV18 to TRBJ1-6, with D unresolved. The CDR3 totals 15 residues. With 6 bases removed from V and 0 bases from J, the gap between germline ends came to 9 bases. CDR1 and CDR2 (germline): KGHSH, LQKENI. CDR3: CASSVASSYNSPLHF. As DNA, the CDR3 is TGTGCCAGCTCCGTGGCCAGCTCCTATAATTCACCCCTCCACTTT.

The chain recombines TRBV28 with TRBJ2-7; TRBD2 agrees at 7 bases. This CDR3 is built from 15 residues. V lost 7 bases, J lost 3 bases, and 12 bases stayed unmatched. Germline CDR1 MDHEN, CDR2 SYDVKM. CDR3 in DNA: TGTGCCAGCATTCCCCCGCCGGCTAGCGGCTACGAGCAGTACTTC. Protein product: CASIPPPASGYEQYF.

This clone appeared once. The genes are TRBV3-1 (or the pseudogene TRBV3-2) and TRBJ2-3; D is uncertain. Germline V gene data show CDR1 as LGHDT and CDR2 as YNNKEL (reference sequence). Trimming cost V 0 bases and J 5 bases, with 9 bases left between them. The CDR3 totals 14 residues. DNA of the CDR3: TGTGCCAGCAGCCAAGATCGGGTGAAAGATACGCAGTATTTT. Residues: CASSQDRVKDTQYF.

This rearrangement joins TRBV10-3 to TRBJ2-3; TRBD1 agrees at 10 bases. This CDR3 has 16 residues. J was trimmed by 1 base and V by 2 bases; bases with no gene match: 3. Germline loops: CDR1 ENHRY, CDR2 SYGVKD. Here the CDR3 reads CAISEPGQGGTDTQYF. The CDR3 DNA reads as TGTGCCATCAGTGAGCCCGGACAGGGGGGCACAGATACGCAGTATTTT.

V is TRBV6-2 or TRBV6-3 and J is TRBJ2-2, with D unresolved. The V gene lost 5 bases and the J gene lost 3 bases, with 16 bases spanning the gap. The CDR3 runs to 16 residues. The germline V gene encodes CDR1 MNHEY and CDR2 SVGEGT. The CDR3 region is CASSSRRLRDTGELFF. CDR3 nucleotides: TGTGCCAGCAGTAGCCGGCGCCTTCGGGACACCGGGGAGCTGTTTTTT.

V gene TRBV6-6 combines with J gene TRBJ1-5; TRBD1 matches at 8 bases. V lost 6 bases, J lost 5 bases, and 6 bases stayed unmatched. Germline values: CDR1 MNHNY, CDR2 SVGAGI (reference sequence). This CDR3 spans 14 amino acids. CDR3 residues: CASSPDRGHQPQHF. CDR3 coding DNA: TGTGCCAGCAGCCCAGACAGGGGCCATCAGCCCCAGCATTTT.

This chain joins TRBV19 and TRBJ1-2; D might be TRBD1 (6 bases). Germline V CDR1 and CDR2: LNHDA, SQIVND (reference sequence). V lost 1 base and J lost 0, with 9 bases in between. The CDR3 length is 15 residues. The CDR3 sequence: CASSIGQEPNYGYTF. CDR3 bases: TGTGCCAGTAGTATAGGACAGGAACCTAACTATGGCTACACCTTC.

The chain carries TRBV11-3 and TRBJ1-6, with a possible D match to TRBD1 (5 bases). Deletions cut 5 bases from V and 7 bases from J, with 9 bases between. This CDR3 spans 13 amino acids. Germline-derived CDR1 and CDR2 are SGHNT and YENEEA. For the CDR3, the DNA is TGTGCCAGCAGCCGGGGGGAGAATTCACCCCTCCACTTT. Protein sequence: CASSRGENSPLHF.

J is TRBJ1-1 and V is TRBV5-1, with 8 positions matching TRBD1. V gave up 4 bases and J gave up 6 bases; unmatched junction bases: 5. This CDR3 comprises 13 residues. Looked up from germline, CDR1 is SGHRS and CDR2 is YFSETQ. The CDR3 region has the DNA TGCGCCAGCAGCCTGACAGGGGTCTCTGAAGCTTTCTTT. It yields the protein CASSLTGVSEAFF.

CDR3 nucleotide sequence: TGTGCCAGTAGTGAGCGGGGAGAGACCCAGTACTTC. This encodes CASSERGETQYF. The chain recombines TRBV19 with TRBJ2-5, with 7 bases identical to TRBD2. The CDR3 covers 12 residues. Looked up from germline, CDR1 is LNHDA and CDR2 is SQIVND (reference sequence). V was clipped by 5 bases and J by 4 bases; unmatched bases: 1.

This clone appeared a few times. The rearrangement uses TRBV6-5 and TRBJ2-7; no definite D call. CDR3 length equals 12 residues. V was clipped by 5 bases and J by 4 bases, with 9 bases between them. In germline, CDR1 is MNHEY, CDR2 SVGAGI. CDR3 sequence: CASSTQRYEQYF. In DNA form, the CDR3 reads TGTGCCAGCAGTACGCAGCGATACGAGCAGTACTTC.

The V and J genes are TRBV7-2 and TRBJ1-3; D gene unclear. Germline-derived CDR1 and CDR2 are SGHTA and FQGNSA. Trimming removed 5 bases at V and 2 bases at J, with 13 bases between. The CDR3 has 15 residues. The CDR3 DNA follows: TGTGCCAGCAGCGTAGATGGGAGTACTGGAAACACCATATATTTT. Amino acids: CASSVDGSTGNTIYF.

In its sample, this clone was seen a few times. This chain links TRBV28 with TRBJ1-2, with D uncertain. Deletions cut 8 bases from V and 5 bases from J, with 15 bases between. Germline V CDR1 and CDR2: MDHEN, SYDVKM. The CDR3 covers 13 residues. As DNA, the CDR3 is TGTGCCAGCTATGCGAGGCCGAAATATGGCTACACCTTC. This encodes CASYARPKYGYTF.

The chain employs TRBV3-1 (or the pseudogene TRBV3-2) and TRBJ1-2; unclear D gene. The CDR3 consists of 15 residues. Germline CDR1 reads LGHDT; CDR2 reads YNNKEL (reference sequence). V lost 0 bases, J lost 0 bases, and 8 bases lay in between. CDR3 coding DNA: TGTGCCAGCAGCCAAGATCTGGCCGCTAACTATGGCTACACCTTC. Its translation is CASSQDLAANYGYTF.

The chain links TRBV15 to TRBJ2-7, with D unclear. Trimming took off 0 bases at V and 5 bases at J, with 5 bases between the two ends. This CDR3 region has 12 residues. CDR1 is LNHNV, CDR2 YYDKDF, per germline (reference sequence). CDR3 in amino acids: CATSRDWHEQYF. The CDR3 DNA is TGTGCCACCAGCAGAGATTGGCACGAGCAGTACTTC.

J is TRBJ1-1 and V is TRBV24-1; tentative D call: TRBD1 (6 bases). V dropped 7 bases and J dropped 1 base, with 15 bases sitting between them. In germline, CDR1 is KGHDR, CDR2 SFDVKD. CDR3 length equals 15 residues. As DNA, the CDR3 is TGTGCCACCAGCGGGCGGGGGGCCCAGAACACTGAAGCTTTCTTT. It specifies CATSGRGAQNTEAFF.

The V call is TRBV5-1, the J call TRBJ1-2; 10 bases agree with TRBD1. Germline loops: CDR1 SGHRS, CDR2 YFSETQ. This CDR3 contains 17 residues. Losses at the gene ends were 4 bases for V and 5 bases for J; bases not matched to a gene: 14. CDR3 residues: CASSDHPGTGVGYGYTF. The CDR3 bases are TGCGCCAGCAGCGACCACCCGGGGACAGGGGTGGGTTATGGCTACACCTTC.